This entry lists 13 T cell receptor beta chains sequenced from one sample in a study of blood T cell repertoires in COVID-19. TCRdb keeps only in-frame clones here, not all; method: immunoSEQ multiplex PCR. The data show roughly 260,000 clones, approximately 91% seen once. The sequencing sample was made of peripheral blood. All receptors come from a young adult with COVID-19, enrolled during active disease.

V usage is TRBV19 and J usage is TRBJ2-5; the D gene is possibly TRBD2 (6 bases). Germline-derived CDR1 and CDR2 are LNHDA and SQIVND (reference sequence). The CDR3 covers 15 residues. The V end was cut by 4 bases, the J end by 5 bases, with 17 bases between. The CDR3 region has the DNA TGTGCCAGTAGTAGCCAAAGACTAGGTTGGGAGACCCAGTACTTC. This gives the protein CASSSQRLGWETQYF.

This chain uses TRBV7-9 with TRBJ1-2, with D unresolved. V dropped 3 bases and J dropped 8 bases, with 19 bases sitting between them. The CDR3 extends over 15 amino acids. Germline CDR1 reads SEHNR; CDR2 reads FQNEAQ (reference sequence). The CDR3 nucleotides are TGTGCCAGCAGCTTTCCCCGGGCCGGACGGGAGGGCTACACCTTC. It is translated as CASSFPRAGREGYTF.

V and J are TRBV23-1 and TRBJ2-5; tentatively, D is TRBD1 (6 bases). TRBV23-1 is identified as an open reading frame with a role that is uncertain. V was trimmed by 4 bases and J by 10 bases, leaving 22 bases between them. The CDR3 is 15 amino acids. The CDR3 DNA follows: TGCGCCAGCAGTCTTAGGAGTTTGGTAGCAGGGGACCAGTACTTC. Its protein product is CASSLRSLVAGDQYF.

This chain links TRBV6-6 with TRBJ1-5; D unresolved. Looked up from germline, CDR1 is MNHNY and CDR2 is SVGAGI (reference sequence). The V and J ends lost 5 bases and 7 bases respectively, with 3 bases between them. The CDR3 is 10 amino acids. In nucleotides, the CDR3 is TGTGCCAGCAGTATACAGCCCCAGCATTTT. Translated, it gives CASSIQPQHF.

The V gene is TRBV5-6, the J gene TRBJ2-7; TRBD1 matches 9 bases. The CDR3 spans 15 residues. V shed 1 base, J shed 6 bases, and the junction held 8 bases outside the gene matches. Germline V gives CDR1 SGHDT, CDR2 YYEEEE. The CDR3 region has the DNA TGTGCCAGCAGCTTGTGGAGGGACAGGGTCGGCGAGCAGTACTTC. It is translated as CASSLWRDRVGEQYF.

V gene TRBV6-1 combines with J gene TRBJ2-1; a weak D match, TRBD2 (6 bases). Deletions cut 3 bases from V and 9 bases from J, with 18 bases between. Germline assignment: CDR1 MNHNS and CDR2 SASEGT. The CDR3 loop spans 15 amino acids. The CDR3 region is CASSDAPGVGAEQFF. CDR3 DNA sequence: TGTGCCAGCAGTGATGCCCCGGGGGTAGGGGCTGAGCAGTTCTTC.

V gene TRBV5-1 combines with J gene TRBJ1-1, with D unclear. The ends were cut back, 0 bases at V and 3 bases at J, with 9 bases in the middle. CDR1 is SGHRS, CDR2 YFSETQ, per germline. The CDR3 has 14 amino acids. CDR3 protein: CASSLAGPHTEAFF. DNA of the CDR3: TGCGCCAGCAGCTTGGCTGGGCCCCACACTGAAGCTTTCTTT.

V gene TRBV14 combines with J gene TRBJ2-5; D perhaps matches TRBD1 (5 bases). Trimming left V 2 bases short and J 1 base short, with 11 bases between. Per germline, CDR1 SGHDN and CDR2 FVKESK. The CDR3 is 15 residues long. CDR3 in DNA: TGTGCCAGCAGCCAATCCGGACACCCCCAAGAGACCCAGTACTTC. This sequence encodes CASSQSGHPQETQYF. Filled out from reference TRBV14 and TRBJ2-5, the complete variable domain reads EAGVTQFPSHSVIEKGQTVTLRCDPISGHDNLYWYRRVMGKEIKFLLHFVKESKQDESGMPNNRFLAERTGGTYSTLKVQPAELEDSGVYFCASSQSGHPQETQYFGPGTRLLVL.

The J gene is TRBJ2-7, the V gene TRBV5-1; D gene unclear. The CDR3 length is 14 residues. V lost 2 bases, J lost 2 bases, and 11 bases lay in between. CDR1 SGHRS and CDR2 YFSETQ come from the germline V gene. The CDR3, as DNA: TGCGCCAGCAGCTTCAGTTCGATCGCCTACGAGCAGTACTTC. Protein: CASSFSSIAYEQYF.

The rearrangement uses TRBV15 and TRBJ2-3, with 14 nucleotides matching TRBD2. The CDR3 has 17 amino acids. J was trimmed by 6 bases and V by 3 bases; bases with no gene match: 8. Germline loops: CDR1 LNHNV, CDR2 YYDKDF (reference sequence). The CDR3 nucleotides read TGTGCCACCAGCAGGGGAGGGACTAGCGGGAGTAGGGATACGCAGTATTTT. Amino acid sequence: CATSRGGTSGSRDTQYF.

J is TRBJ2-2 and V is TRBV7-9, with 11 positions matching TRBD2. CDR1 is SEHNR, CDR2 FQNEAQ, per germline (reference sequence). J was trimmed by 5 bases and V by 5 bases; bases with no gene match: 7. This CDR3 region has 16 residues. The CDR3 loop reads CASSTTSGRETGELFF. The DNA for the CDR3 is TGTGCCAGCAGCACAACTAGCGGGAGAGAAACCGGGGAGCTGTTTTTT.

The V call is TRBV4-1, the J call TRBJ2-1, with 8 bases lining up with TRBD1. V shed 3 bases, J shed 8 bases, and the junction held 9 bases outside the gene matches. The V gene's germline CDR1 is MGHRA and CDR2 YSYEKL. The CDR3 is made up of 15 amino acids. Here the CDR3 DNA reads TGCGCCAGCAGCCAGATCGGGACAGGTAATGATGAGCAGTTCTTC. It translates to CASSQIGTGNDEQFF.

The rearrangement uses TRBV19 and TRBJ1-2; no definite D call. Per germline, CDR1 LNHDA and CDR2 SQIVND (reference sequence). This CDR3 contains 12 residues. Trimming pared 7 bases from V and 7 bases from J, leaving 13 bases between. This CDR3 is CASNWAPSGYTF. The CDR3 DNA reads TGTGCCAGTAATTGGGCCCCCAGTGGCTACACCTTC. The variable domain in full, with the rest retrieved from reference TRBV19 and TRBJ1-2, is DGGITQSPKYLFRKEGQNVTLSCEQNLNHDAMYWYRQDPGQGLRLIYYSQIVNDFQKGDIAEGYSVSREKKESFPLTVTSAQKNPTAFYLCASNWAPSGYTFGSGTRLTVV.